This TCR beta chain emerged from a study of kidney transplant recipient with SARS-CoV-2 infection. TCRdb recomputed calls from the reads with MiXCR, one row per CDR3 protein. The table includes roughly 230,000 distinct CDR3 sequences, 29% detected once. This clonotype was counted at least ten times. The germline V and J ends were trimmed by 5 bases and 4 bases, with 23 bases remaining between them. The V gene's germline CDR1 is SGHAT and CDR2 FQNNGV. The CDR3 loop spans 17 amino acids. The genes are TRBV11-2 and TRBJ1-2; D is unclear. Source: a blood sample, taken at baseline and around day 110 from a kidney transplant recipient. The TCR originated in a male patient younger than 45 who had COVID-19 and was a kidney transplant recipient. The T cells may partly be graft donor cells. The DNA of the CDR3 is TGTGCCAGCAGCCTATGTCTAACAAGCAGAAAGACCTATGGCTACACCTTC. Its translation: CASSLCLTSRKTYGYTF. The whole variable domain, remainder taken from reference TRBV11-2 and TRBJ1-2, is EAGVAQSPRYKIIEKRQSVAFWCNPISGHATLYWYQQILGQGPKLLIQFQNNGVVDDSQLPKDRFSAERLKGVDSTLKIQPAKLEDSAVYLCASSLCLTSRKTYGYTFGSGTRLTVV.